This T cell receptor (beta chain) originates from a study of a mutant IDH1 vaccine in newly diagnosed glioma. Germline lookup yields CDR1 LNHDA and CDR2 SQIVND (reference sequence). The CDR3 has 14 residues. Between the trimmed V and J ends, which lost 3 bases and 4 bases, there was a span of 12 bases. Comments on this clone: Its antigen is currently unknown.

Sequencing was performed with immunoSEQ multiplex PCR; in TCRdb, only in-frame clones are kept and a portion is missing. Among about 54,000 clones, around 80% were seen once, and the ten largest hold under 5%. Specified time point: week 35, safety follow-up. Topical imiquimod was applied with each vaccine dose, which held 300 ug of mutant IDH1 20-mer peptide. Sequences were derived from PBMCs, sampled from a glioma patient whose treatment included an IDH1 peptide vaccine. The chain couples TRBV19 to TRBJ1-2; D ambiguous. This TCR was sampled from a woman under 30 with glioma. For the CDR3, the DNA is TGTGCCAGTAGTATGTACGCGATCAGCTATGGCTACACCTTC. Its translation is CASSMYAISYGYTF.